This TCR beta chain was identified during a study of regulatory T cells in long-lasting Graves disease (dated by TCRdb to the early 2020s). Context from the whole study: In the newly diagnosed Graves' disease group, patients had been taking antithyroid drugs for less than 3 months. Patients with persistent Graves' disease were compared with patients with newly diagnosed Graves' disease using TCR sequencing and RNA sequencing of peripheral blood. A total of roughly 35 samples underwent TCR sequencing: about 13 from persistent and roughly 20 from newly diagnosed Graves' disease patients. The study was registered as a clinical trial and conducted in China. Overall results and qualifications from the work: Persistent Graves' disease patients showed lower TCR Shannon entropy and fewer highly expanded clones than newly diagnosed patients, suggesting clonal expansion. The small sample size was acknowledged by the authors as a limitation that may reduce accuracy. The study examined only peripheral blood because the primary lesion, thyroid tissue, could not be accessed. Preferential use of TRBV28, TRBJ1-2 and TRBJ2-5 was observed in persistent disease, whereas TRBV20-1 and TRBJ2-1 were favored in newly diagnosed disease. Sequencing and analysis were restricted to the TCR beta chain. Patients with persistent disease shared more public clonotypes (fewer than 3,000) than newly diagnosed patients did (about 1,000).

Library method: multiplex PCR. The sample was run on an Illumina HiSeq 4000. To build TCR beta libraries, CDR3 regions were amplified by Arm-PCR using iRepertoire HTBI primers. PCR products were gel purified before sequencing. Under the source paper's analysis protocol: Gene usage analysis of CDR3 amino acid clonotypes used the approximately 62 TRBV and around 13 TRBJ segments found across samples. Filtered high-quality paired reads were merged into contigs using COPE and FqMerger. BLAST was used to align contigs to the IMGT TRBV, TRBD and TRBJ reference genes, and CDR3 was defined following IMGT. Highly expanded clones were defined as clonotypes with a frequency above 0.1%. Repertoire diversity was measured by Shannon entropy, and V-J evenness by the Gini coefficient. A clonotype was considered public if more than one individual shared it. TCRdb reworked the public reads: Q25 trimming with fastp, MiXCR clone assembly, productive beta chains retained. Under each unique CDR3 protein, matching rows form one entry showing the most common genes and DNA. TCRdb, not the original authors, processed these V and J calls. The table for this sample lists 200,000 to 250,000 distinct CDR3 sequences; around 18% of them were counted only once. Of the sample, less than 25% falls within the top ten clones.

The time point label for this specimen denotes: newly diagnosed GD, antithyroid drugs for less than 3 months. For both TCR sequencing and RNA sequencing, RNA was extracted from PBMCs in TRIzol. The diagnosis of Graves' disease was made according to American Thyroid Association guidelines. The patients came from an endocrinology department in Xi'an, China. Each patient gave about 9.1 milliliters of peripheral blood, collected in an EDTA anticoagulant tube. Ficoll Paque Plus density gradient separation was used to isolate PBMCs, and no further T cell sorting was done. An Agilent 2100 Bioanalyzer and agarose gel were used to assess RNA quality, and a NanoDrop 2000 was used to measure RNA concentration. A word on this clonotype: No cognate antigen has been identified for it. Base qualities were left out, and no much larger clone turns up one base away.

The germline V gene yields SGHTA for CDR1 and FQGNSA for CDR2. Trimming takes 5 bases off V and 3 bases off J; junction bases not matched to a gene: 6. The CDR3 runs 17 amino acids, cysteine and phenylalanine included. The only DNA kept is the CDR3, 51 bases in frame from the first base. Rearrangement joined TRBV7-2 to TRBJ2-2; 13 junctional bases match TRBD2. The receptor's source is a female donor with Graves disease. The source was peripheral blood mononuclear cells (PBMCs), collected at new diagnosis, from a patient treated with antithyroid drugs. This receptor has the CDR3 CASSKILAGGHTGELFF. The nucleotide sequence reads as follows: TGTGCCAGCAGCAAAATACTAGCGGGAGGGCACACCGGGGAGCTGTTTTTT. This CDR3, with the reference TRBV7-2 and TRBJ2-2 proteins standing in past its ends, gives the full variable domain GAGVSQSPSNKVTEKGKDVELRCDPISGHTALYWYRQSLGQGLEFLIYFQGNSAPDKSGLPSDRFSAERTGGSVSTLTIQRTQQEDSAVYLCASSKILAGGHTGELFFGEGSRLTVL.